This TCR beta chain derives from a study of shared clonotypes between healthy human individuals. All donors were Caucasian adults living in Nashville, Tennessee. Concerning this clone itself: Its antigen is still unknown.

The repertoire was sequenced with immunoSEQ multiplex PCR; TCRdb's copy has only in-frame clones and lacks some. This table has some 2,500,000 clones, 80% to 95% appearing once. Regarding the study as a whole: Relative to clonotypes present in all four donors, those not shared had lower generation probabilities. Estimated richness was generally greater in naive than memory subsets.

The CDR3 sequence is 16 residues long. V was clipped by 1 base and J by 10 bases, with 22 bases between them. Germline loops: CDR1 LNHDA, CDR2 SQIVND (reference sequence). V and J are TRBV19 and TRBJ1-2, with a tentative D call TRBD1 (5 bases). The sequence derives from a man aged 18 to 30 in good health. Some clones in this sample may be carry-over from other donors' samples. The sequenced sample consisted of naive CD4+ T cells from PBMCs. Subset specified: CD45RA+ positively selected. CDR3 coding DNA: TGTGCCAGTAGTATAGGTTCCGGGACCGGCGTATTCTTCTACACCTTC. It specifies CASSIGSGTGVFFYTF.